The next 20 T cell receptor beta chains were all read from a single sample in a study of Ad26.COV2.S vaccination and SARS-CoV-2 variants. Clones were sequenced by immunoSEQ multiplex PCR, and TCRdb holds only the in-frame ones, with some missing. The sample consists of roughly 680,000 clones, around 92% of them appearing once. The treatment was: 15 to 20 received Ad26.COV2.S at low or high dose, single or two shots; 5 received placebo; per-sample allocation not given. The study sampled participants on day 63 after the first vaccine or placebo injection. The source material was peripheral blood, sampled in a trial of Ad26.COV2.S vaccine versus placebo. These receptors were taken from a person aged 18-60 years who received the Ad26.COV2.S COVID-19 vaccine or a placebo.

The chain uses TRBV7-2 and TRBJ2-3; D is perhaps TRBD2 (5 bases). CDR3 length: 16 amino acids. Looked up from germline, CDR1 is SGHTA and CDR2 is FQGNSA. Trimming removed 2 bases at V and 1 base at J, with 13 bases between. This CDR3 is CASSLMGLAGTDTQYF. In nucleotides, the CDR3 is TGTGCCAGCAGCTTAATGGGTCTAGCAGGCACAGATACGCAGTATTTT.

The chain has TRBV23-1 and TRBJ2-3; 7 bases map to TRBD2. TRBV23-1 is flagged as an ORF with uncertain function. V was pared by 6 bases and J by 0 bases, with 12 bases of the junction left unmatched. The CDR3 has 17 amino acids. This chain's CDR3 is CASRGSRLAYSTDTQYF. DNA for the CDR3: TGCGCCAGCAGAGGATCGCGACTAGCCTATAGCACAGATACGCAGTATTTT.

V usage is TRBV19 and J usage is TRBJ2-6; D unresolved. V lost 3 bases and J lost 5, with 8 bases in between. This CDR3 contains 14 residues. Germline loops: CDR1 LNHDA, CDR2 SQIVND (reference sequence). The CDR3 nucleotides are TGTGCCAGTAGTATTGGCGTGCGGGCCAACGTCCTGACTTTC. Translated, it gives CASSIGVRANVLTF.

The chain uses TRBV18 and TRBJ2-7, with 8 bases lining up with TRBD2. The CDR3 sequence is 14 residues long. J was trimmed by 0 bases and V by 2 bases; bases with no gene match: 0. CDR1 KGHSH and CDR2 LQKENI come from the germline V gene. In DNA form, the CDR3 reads TGTGCCAGCTCACCAAGCGGGGGCTCCTACGAGCAGTACTTC. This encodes CASSPSGGSYEQYF.

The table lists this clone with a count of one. Here the CDR3 reads CASSPGRGSEQFF. CDR3 coding DNA: TGCGCCAGCAGCCCCGGACGCGGAAGTGAGCAGTTCTTC. This chain uses TRBV5-1 with TRBJ2-1; D remains unclear. V lost 4 bases, J lost 9 bases, and 14 bases lay in between. In germline, CDR1 is SGHRS, CDR2 YFSETQ. CDR3 size: 13 residues. Full variable domain (outside the CDR3, taken from reference TRBV5-1 and TRBJ2-1): KAGVTQTPRYLIKTRGQQVTLSCSPISGHRSVSWYQQTPGQGLQFLFEYFSETQRNKGNFPGRFSGRQFSNSRSEMNVSTLELGDSALYLCASSPGRGSEQFFGPGTRLTVL.

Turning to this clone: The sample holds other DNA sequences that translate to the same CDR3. CDR3 nucleotide sequence: TGTGCCAGTAGTCCCGGGGGGTATAGCAATCAGCCCCAGCATTTT. It encodes CASSPGGYSNQPQHF. The J gene is TRBJ1-5, the V gene TRBV19; TRBD1 might be the D (5 bases). CDR1 and CDR2 from the germline V gene are LNHDA and SQIVND (reference sequence). The CDR3 covers 15 residues. Trimming left V 5 bases short and J 0 bases short, with 11 bases between.

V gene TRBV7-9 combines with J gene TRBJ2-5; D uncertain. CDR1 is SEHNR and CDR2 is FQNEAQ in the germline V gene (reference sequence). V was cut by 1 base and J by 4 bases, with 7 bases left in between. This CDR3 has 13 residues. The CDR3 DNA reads TGTGCCAGCAGCTTAGTTTGGGGAGAGACCCAGTACTTC. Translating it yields CASSLVWGETQYF.

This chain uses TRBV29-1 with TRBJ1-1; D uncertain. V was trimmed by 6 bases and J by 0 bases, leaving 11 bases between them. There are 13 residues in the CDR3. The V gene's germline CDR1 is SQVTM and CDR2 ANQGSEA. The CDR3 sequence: CSVMTRMNTEAFF. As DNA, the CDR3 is TGCAGCGTCATGACAAGGATGAACACTGAAGCTTTCTTT.

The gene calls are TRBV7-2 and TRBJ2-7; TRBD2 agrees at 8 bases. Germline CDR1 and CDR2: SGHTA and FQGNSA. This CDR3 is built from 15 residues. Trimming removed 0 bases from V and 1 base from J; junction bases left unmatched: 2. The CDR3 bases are TGTGCCAGCAGCTTAGCTAGCGGGACGTCCTACGAGCAGTACTTC. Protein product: CASSLASGTSYEQYF.

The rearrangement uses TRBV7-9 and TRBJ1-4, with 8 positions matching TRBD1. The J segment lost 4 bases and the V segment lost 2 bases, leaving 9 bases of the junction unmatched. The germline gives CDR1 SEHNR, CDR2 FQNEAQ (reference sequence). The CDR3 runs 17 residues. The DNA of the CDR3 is TGTGCCAGCAGCTTAAGGATAGGGGACAGGAGTAATGAAAAACTGTTTTTT. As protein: CASSLRIGDRSNEKLFF.

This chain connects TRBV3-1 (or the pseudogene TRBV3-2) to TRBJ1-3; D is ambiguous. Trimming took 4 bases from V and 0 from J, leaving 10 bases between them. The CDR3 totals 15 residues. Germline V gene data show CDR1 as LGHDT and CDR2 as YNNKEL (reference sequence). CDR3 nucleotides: TGTGCCAGCAGCCTCGACTCGAGCTCTGGAAACACCATATATTTT. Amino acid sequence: CASSLDSSSGNTIYF.

The CDR3 DNA follows: TGTGCCAGCAGTTGGCCAGGGATCTCTGAAGCTTTCTTT. This encodes CASSWPGISEAFF. The chain carries TRBV7-9 and TRBJ1-1, with D perhaps TRBD1 (5 bases). V lost 6 bases to trimming and J lost 6 bases, with 14 bases between them. This CDR3 region has 13 residues. Per the germline V gene, CDR1 is SEHNR and CDR2 is FQNEAQ (reference sequence). The variable domain in full, with the rest retrieved from reference TRBV7-9 and TRBJ1-1, is DTGVSQNPRHKITKRGQNVTFRCDPISEHNRLYWYRQTLGQGPEFLTYFQNEAQLEKSRLLSDRFSAERPKGSFSTLEIQRTEQGDSAMYLCASSWPGISEAFFGQGTRLTVV.

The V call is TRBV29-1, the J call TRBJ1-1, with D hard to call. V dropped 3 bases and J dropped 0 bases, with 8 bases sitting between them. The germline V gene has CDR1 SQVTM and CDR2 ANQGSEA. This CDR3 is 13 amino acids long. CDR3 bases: TGCAGCGTTGAGGACGGAATGAACACTGAAGCTTTCTTT. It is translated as CSVEDGMNTEAFF.

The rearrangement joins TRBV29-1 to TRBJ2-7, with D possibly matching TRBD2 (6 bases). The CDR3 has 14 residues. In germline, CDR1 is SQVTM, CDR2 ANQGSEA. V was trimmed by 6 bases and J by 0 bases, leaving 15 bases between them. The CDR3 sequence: CSVSLVGGSYEQYF. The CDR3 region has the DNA TGCAGCGTCTCTCTCGTGGGGGGCTCCTACGAGCAGTACTTC.

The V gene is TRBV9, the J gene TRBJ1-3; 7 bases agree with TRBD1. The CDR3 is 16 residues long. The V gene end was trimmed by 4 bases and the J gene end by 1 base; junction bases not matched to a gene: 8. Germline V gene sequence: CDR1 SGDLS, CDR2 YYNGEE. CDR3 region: CASSQTEGASGNTIYF. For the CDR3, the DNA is TGTGCCAGCAGCCAAACCGAGGGGGCGTCTGGAAACACCATATATTTT.

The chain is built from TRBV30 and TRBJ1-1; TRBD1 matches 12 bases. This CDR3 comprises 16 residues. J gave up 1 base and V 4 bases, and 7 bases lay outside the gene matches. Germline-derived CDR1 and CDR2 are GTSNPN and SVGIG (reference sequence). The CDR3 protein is CAWTIGTGGRNTEAFF. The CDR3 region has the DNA TGTGCCTGGACTATCGGGACAGGGGGCCGGAACACTGAAGCTTTCTTT.

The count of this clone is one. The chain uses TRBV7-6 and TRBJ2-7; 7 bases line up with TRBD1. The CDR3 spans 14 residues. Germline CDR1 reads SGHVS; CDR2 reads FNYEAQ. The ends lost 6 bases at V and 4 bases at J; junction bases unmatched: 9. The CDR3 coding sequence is TGTGCCAGCAGTCTACAGGGGCCGCCTTACGAGCAGTACTTC. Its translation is CASSLQGPPYEQYF.

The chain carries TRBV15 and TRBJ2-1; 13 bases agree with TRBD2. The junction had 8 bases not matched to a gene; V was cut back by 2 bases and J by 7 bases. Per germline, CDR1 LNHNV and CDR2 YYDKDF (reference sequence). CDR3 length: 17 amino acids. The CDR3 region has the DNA TGTGCCACCAGCAGACAGCGAGGACTAGCGGGAGCGAATGAGCAGTTCTTC. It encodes CATSRQRGLAGANEQFF.

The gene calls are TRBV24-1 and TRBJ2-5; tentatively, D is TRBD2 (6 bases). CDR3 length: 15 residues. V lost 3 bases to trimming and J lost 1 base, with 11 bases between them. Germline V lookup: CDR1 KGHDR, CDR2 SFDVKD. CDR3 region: CATSDRRGRQETQYF. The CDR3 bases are TGTGCCACCAGTGATAGGAGGGGTCGCCAAGAGACCCAGTACTTC.

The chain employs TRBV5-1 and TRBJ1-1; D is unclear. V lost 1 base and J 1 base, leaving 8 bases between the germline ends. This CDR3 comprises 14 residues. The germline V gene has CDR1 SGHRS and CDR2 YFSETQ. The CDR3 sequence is CASSLTDWNTEAFF. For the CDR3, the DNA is TGCGCCAGCAGCTTGACGGACTGGAACACTGAAGCTTTCTTT.